This entry concerns a single T cell receptor beta chain. The J segment lost 1 base and the V segment lost 5 bases, leaving 4 bases of the junction unmatched. Germline CDR1 WSHSY, CDR2 SAAADI. This CDR3 comprises 14 residues. Sequencing was performed with immunoSEQ multiplex PCR; in TCRdb, only in-frame clones are kept and a portion is missing. The sample holds about 150,000 clones, around 88% seen once. The data are from a study of control samples from healthy donors and cancer patients. The specimen was blood. The J gene is TRBJ2-5, the V gene TRBV10-2, with 7 nucleotides matching TRBD1. The sequence was collected from a young man in good health. The CDR3 loop is CASSSTGSQETQYF. The DNA of the CDR3 is TGCGCCAGCAGTTCGACAGGGTCCCAAGAGACCCAGTACTTC.